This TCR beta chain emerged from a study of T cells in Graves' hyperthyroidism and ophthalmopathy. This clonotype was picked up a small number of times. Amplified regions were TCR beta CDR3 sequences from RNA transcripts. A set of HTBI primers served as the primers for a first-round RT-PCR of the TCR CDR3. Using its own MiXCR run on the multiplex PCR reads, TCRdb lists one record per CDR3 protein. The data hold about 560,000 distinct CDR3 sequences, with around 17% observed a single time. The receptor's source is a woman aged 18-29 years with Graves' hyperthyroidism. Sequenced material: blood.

DNA of the CDR3: TGCAGCGCCCTTAGCATCTACGAGCAGTACTTC. It is translated as CSALSIYEQYF. This sequence joins TRBV29-1 and TRBJ2-7; D gene uncertain. V shed 7 bases and J shed 3 bases, with 10 bases lying between them. The germline V gene encodes CDR1 SQVTM and CDR2 ANQGSEA. The CDR3 consists of 11 residues.